These 17 T cell receptor beta chains were all obtained from the same sample, sequenced in a study of radiotherapy plus CTLA-4 blockade in lung cancer. Here immunoSEQ multiplex PCR was the method, and the copy in TCRdb shows in-frame clones only, minus some. This table has 80,000 to 95,000 clones, 83% appearing once. The sequences come from peripheral blood, collected from a patient treated with radiotherapy plus ipilimumab. These receptors all stem from a human donor with non-small cell lung cancer who had stable disease on radiotherapy plus ipilimumab.

This chain connects TRBV5-6 to TRBJ2-7; 7 nucleotides agree with TRBD1. The CDR3 extends over 13 amino acids. J lost 3 bases, V lost 7 bases, and 7 bases had no gene match. Per the germline V gene, CDR1 is SGHDT and CDR2 is YYEEEE. The CDR3 loop is CASGYRGFYEQYF. The CDR3 DNA is TGTGCCAGCGGGTACAGGGGCTTCTACGAGCAGTACTTC.

DNA of the CDR3: TGTGCCAGCAGTGTCGGGCGGTCTGGGGCCAACGTCCTGACTTTC. Protein product: CASSVGRSGANVLTF. This rearrangement joins TRBV28 to TRBJ2-6, with D unclear. Deletions cut 5 bases from V and 1 base from J, with 9 bases between. This CDR3 has 15 residues. CDR1 MDHEN and CDR2 SYDVKM come from the germline V gene.

This clone was picked up a small number of times. The chain is built from TRBV12-2 and TRBJ1-6. TRBV12-2 is reported as a pseudogene. The CDR3 is made up of 14 amino acids. The CDR3 DNA reads as TGTGCAAGTCGCTTAGTGCAATTCAATTCACCCCTCCACTTT. Translated: CASRLVQFNSPLHF.

The chain recombines TRBV2 with TRBJ2-1, with TRBD2 identical over 9 bases. From germline, CDR1 is SNHLY and CDR2 FYNNEI. Trimming cost V 6 bases and J 4 bases; bases outside gene matches: 7. The CDR3 is 15 amino acids. CDR3 DNA sequence: TGTGCCAGCAGGAGGGCGGGAGGGGGTTACAATGAGCAGTTCTTC. Its translation: CASRRAGGGYNEQFF.

The chain links TRBV7-9 to TRBJ2-1; 8 bases fit TRBD2. CDR3 length equals 16 residues. Germline CDR1 and CDR2: SEHNR and FQNEAQ (reference sequence). V dropped 5 bases and J dropped 3; count of bases not matched to a gene: 9. The CDR3, as DNA: TGTGCCAGCAGCAGCCAGTCCGGGACTAGCTACAATGAGCAGTTCTTC. It encodes CASSSQSGTSYNEQFF.

This sequence joins TRBV4-1 and TRBJ1-1; 12 bases align to TRBD1. This CDR3 comprises 17 residues. The germline gives CDR1 MGHRA, CDR2 YSYEKL. V trimming: 4 bases; J trimming: 5 bases; junction bases outside the gene matches: 11. The CDR3 protein is CASSRSTGTGGFTEAFF. In DNA form, the CDR3 reads TGCGCCAGCAGCCGATCGACCGGGACAGGGGGCTTTACTGAAGCTTTCTTT.

This rearrangement joins TRBV7-3 to TRBJ2-1; 7 bases agree with TRBD2. The germline V gene encodes CDR1 SGHTA and CDR2 FQGTGA. This CDR3 contains 15 residues. J gave up 2 bases and V 5 bases, and 6 bases lay outside the gene matches. For the CDR3, the DNA is TGTGCCAGCAGCGCGGGGGACGGGACCTACAATGAGCAGTTCTTC. Amino acid sequence: CASSAGDGTYNEQFF.

The rearrangement uses TRBV7-6 and TRBJ2-3; D unclear. The CDR3 covers 11 residues. Between the trimmed V and J ends, which lost 5 bases and 5 bases, there was a span of 5 bases. Germline-derived CDR1 and CDR2 are SGHVS and FNYEAQ. Here the CDR3 reads CASSAGDTQYF. CDR3 coding DNA: TGTGCCAGCAGCGCTGGAGATACGCAGTATTTT.

The rearrangement joins TRBV6-1 to TRBJ2-5; tentative D call: TRBD1 (6 bases). CDR3 length: 14 residues. The V end lost 8 bases, the J end lost 1 base, and 14 bases lay between the germline ends. In germline, CDR1 is MNHNS, CDR2 SASEGT. The CDR3 reads CASSSGAGQETQYF. The CDR3 DNA is TGTGCCAGCTCCTCAGGGGCTGGCCAAGAGACCCAGTACTTC.

The rearrangement joins TRBV6-1 to TRBJ1-2; 7 bases are shared with TRBD1. Unmatched junction bases numbered 17, after V lost 10 bases and J lost 6 bases. Germline-derived CDR1 and CDR2 are MNHNS and SASEGT. CDR3 length: 15 residues. The CDR3 loop is CAINPTGALRNGYTF. The DNA of the CDR3 is TGTGCCATCAACCCTACAGGGGCCCTGAGGAATGGCTACACCTTC.

J is TRBJ2-3 and V is TRBV27; 8 nucleotides align to TRBD1. CDR1 MNHEY and CDR2 SMNVEV come from the germline V gene (reference sequence). J gave up 5 bases and V 0 bases, and 10 bases lay outside the gene matches. The CDR3 has 17 residues. The CDR3: CASSLSGQGFRGDTQYF. The CDR3 nucleotides read TGTGCCAGCAGTTTATCAGGACAGGGATTTAGAGGAGATACGCAGTATTTT.

This clone was seen a few times. The gene calls are TRBV7-8 and TRBJ1-5, with TRBD1 as a possible D gene (5 bases). CDR1 is SGHVS and CDR2 is FQNEAQ in the germline V gene. The CDR3 sequence is 14 residues long. V was trimmed by 5 bases and J by 6 bases, leaving 14 bases between them. CDR3 coding DNA: TGTGCCAGCAGCCACGACAGATCGGTTCAGCCCCAGCATTTT. The encoded protein is CASSHDRSVQPQHF.

This clone came up a few times. J is TRBJ1-5 and V is TRBV27; 8 positions agree with TRBD1. This CDR3 contains 16 residues. V lost 6 bases, J lost 3 bases, and 10 bases stayed unmatched. The V gene's germline CDR1 is MNHEY and CDR2 SMNVEV (reference sequence). The CDR3: CASRPQGAQNNQPQHF. CDR3 DNA sequence: TGTGCCAGCAGACCCCAGGGGGCCCAAAACAATCAGCCCCAGCATTTT.

This chain joins TRBV5-5 and TRBJ1-1; no clear D gene. Germline V gene sequence: CDR1 SGHKS, CDR2 YYEKEE (reference sequence). The V gene lost 4 bases and the J gene lost 3 bases, with 13 bases spanning the gap. The CDR3 has 14 residues. The CDR3 is CASSPVDGYTEAFF. For the CDR3, the DNA is TGTGCCAGCAGCCCAGTCGACGGGTACACTGAAGCTTTCTTT.

The rearrangement uses TRBV4-2 and TRBJ2-5; tentative D call: TRBD2 (5 bases). CDR1 LGHNA and CDR2 YNFKEQ come from the germline V gene. The CDR3 loop spans 13 amino acids. V lost 4 bases to trimming and J lost 0 bases, with 6 bases between them. In DNA, the CDR3 is TGTGCCAGCAGCCGGGAGTACCAAGAGACCCAGTACTTC. This sequence encodes CASSREYQETQYF.

The V and J genes are TRBV5-1 and TRBJ1-2, with D possibly TRBD1 on 5 matching bases. This CDR3 spans 13 amino acids. Germline assignment: CDR1 SGHRS and CDR2 YFSETQ. Trimming pared 4 bases from V and 2 bases from J, leaving 9 bases between. The DNA of the CDR3 is TGCGCCAGCAGCCCCGGGGGAAACTATGGCTACACCTTC. Translated: CASSPGGNYGYTF.

V gene TRBV11-1 combines with J gene TRBJ1-1, with 7 bases fitting TRBD1. V lost 9 bases to trimming and J lost 4 bases; unmatched junction nucleotides: 8. CDR1 SGHAT and CDR2 FQDESV come from the germline V gene (reference sequence). The CDR3 has 13 amino acids. The CDR3 loop reads CASRGQSSTEAFF. CDR3 DNA: TGTGCCAGTAGGGGGCAGTCCAGCACTGAAGCTTTCTTT.